The clone carrying this TCR beta chain was counted many times. Its target is unknown. This entry is derived from a study of blood T cells in healthy people across ages. Study-wide context: About one barcoded beta molecule per two T cells was the capture yield of template switching.

Alongside a J-beta primer mix, a sample-barcoded 5' primer served in a second PCR lasting roughly 7 to 12 cycles. Tagging of each cDNA molecule was performed by a template-switch adaptor with 12 random nucleotides. TCRdb analysed the 5' RACE reads with MiXCR anew, one entry per CDR3 protein. The repertoire has hundreds of thousands of distinct CDR3 sequences, approximately 21% of them found once; the top ten carry about 20%. Study findings and constraints: Naive T cell percentage and TCR beta diversity correlated strongly. Aged donors had fewer naive CD4+ cells and lower diversity than long-lived donors.

The CDR3 is made up of 14 amino acids. Germline CDR1 and CDR2: MNHNY and SVGAGI (reference sequence). Trimming took off 5 bases at V and 5 bases at J, with 15 bases between the two ends. This TCR came from a man aged 65 to 85 in good health. The sample comprised blood. V is TRBV6-6 and J is TRBJ1-2, with D possibly TRBD1 on 5 matching bases. The CDR3: CASSPGGDPYGYTF. In DNA, the CDR3 is TGTGCCAGCAGTCCGGGGGGGGATCCGTATGGCTACACCTTC.